The 16 T cell receptor beta chains below all came from one sample that was sequenced in a study of human T cells and chemical hapten exposure. TCRdb called the RACE reads again in MiXCR, with one record for every CDR3 protein. The sample lists hundreds of thousands of distinct CDR3 sequences, about 6.9% seen once, with about 5% in the top ten. The time point denotes: patch test 2, 6 weeks after DPC sensitization. Sample treatment: therapeutic diphenylcyclopropenone sensitization with weekly scalp DPC. The material sequenced was whole blood, taken in connection with sensitization to the hapten diphenylcyclopropenone (DPC). The receptors stem from a woman aged 18 to 35 with alopecia areata. Some clones in this sample may be carry-over from other donors' samples.

This clonotype has only a few counts. The V gene is TRBV29-1, the J gene TRBJ1-1, with TRBD1 identical over 8 bases. The V gene's germline CDR1 is SQVTM and CDR2 ANQGSEA. The CDR3 covers 15 residues. Trimming cost V 4 bases and J 3 bases; bases outside gene matches: 10. CDR3 in DNA: TGCAGCGTTGTCAAGCGACAGGGGAAAGACACTGAAGCTTTCTTT. Encoded protein: CSVVKRQGKDTEAFF.

This clonotype was seen only a few times. CDR3 sequence (DNA): TGTGCCAGCAGCGTAGGGGACAGCAACACTGAAGCTTTCTTT. This encodes CASSVGDSNTEAFF. This chain connects TRBV9 to TRBJ1-1, with 7 bases that match TRBD1. CDR1 and CDR2 (germline): SGDLS, YYNGEE. CDR3 length equals 14 residues. Trimming removed 0 bases from V and 2 bases from J; junction bases left unmatched: 1.

The chain uses TRBV2 and TRBJ2-2; no reliable D call. Germline CDR1 and CDR2: SNHLY and FYNNEI. The V end was cut by 5 bases, the J end by 0 bases, with 10 bases between. The CDR3 is 15 residues long. The CDR3 nucleotides read TGTGCCAGCAGTTATCAGCTAGCGAACACCGGGGAGCTGTTTTTT. As protein: CASSYQLANTGELFF.

V usage is TRBV7-2 and J usage is TRBJ2-1; 12 positions match TRBD2. CDR1 and CDR2 from the germline V gene are SGHTA and FQGNSA. The CDR3 runs 15 residues. V lost 3 bases to trimming and J lost 6 bases; unmatched junction nucleotides: 3. In DNA, the CDR3 is TGTGCCAGCAGCTTCGGACTAGCGGGGTCCAATGAGCAGTTCTTC. Its translation is CASSFGLAGSNEQFF.

This clonotype was counted at least ten times. The V and J genes are TRBV4-2 and TRBJ1-4; 7 nucleotides match TRBD1. The CDR3 has 15 amino acids. CDR1 is LGHNA and CDR2 is YNFKEQ in the germline V gene. The V gene end was trimmed by 4 bases and the J gene end by 6 bases; junction bases not matched to a gene: 8. The CDR3 loop is CASSPRQGGYEKLFF. The CDR3 nucleotides are TGTGCCAGCAGCCCTCGACAGGGAGGTTATGAAAAACTGTTTTTT.

This clonotype occurred a few times. The chain has TRBV6-5 and TRBJ1-1, with a weak D call TRBD1 (6 bases). V dropped 8 bases and J dropped 0 bases, with 10 bases sitting between them. Germline loops: CDR1 MNHEY, CDR2 SVGAGI. The CDR3 runs 13 residues. Here the CDR3 DNA reads TGTGCCAGCGGGAGGGGGTTGAACACTGAAGCTTTCTTT. It encodes CASGRGLNTEAFF.

The chain is built from TRBV10-3 and TRBJ2-3; D not resolved. CDR3 size: 14 residues. V lost 4 bases, J lost 0 bases, and 8 bases lay in between. Germline CDR1 and CDR2: ENHRY and SYGVKD. The CDR3 nucleotides are TGTGCCATCAGTGGAAGGGAAAGCACAGATACGCAGTATTTT. Protein sequence: CAISGRESTDTQYF.

In its sample, this clonotype was seen a few times. The chain couples TRBV29-1 to TRBJ2-5; D is uncertain. The CDR3 is made up of 13 amino acids. Germline V lookup: CDR1 SQVTM, CDR2 ANQGSEA. Trimming removed 2 bases from V and 2 bases from J, with 9 bases in between. The CDR3 DNA reads as TGCAGCGTTGAAAGTGGCCCACAAGAGACCCAGTACTTC. This translates into CSVESGPQETQYF.

The rearrangement links TRBV7-2 to TRBJ2-2, with TRBD2 identical over 7 bases. Germline V gene sequence: CDR1 SGHTA, CDR2 FQGNSA. The CDR3 sequence is 15 residues long. The ends lost 2 bases at V and 9 bases at J; junction bases unmatched: 9. The CDR3 spells CASSLSRGEHRELFF. The CDR3 DNA is TGTGCCAGCAGCTTATCCCGGGGGGAGCACCGGGAGCTGTTTTTT.

This clonotype was recorded many times. V usage is TRBV12-3 or TRBV12-4 and J usage is TRBJ1-2; D call uncertain. Trimming cost V 5 bases and J 7 bases, with 14 bases left between them. This CDR3 has 13 residues. The CDR3 is CASSRRLIPGYTF. DNA for the CDR3: TGTGCCAGCAGTCGCCGACTTATCCCTGGCTACACCTTC.

This clonotype was seen more than once but under ten times. The V and J genes are TRBV7-2 and TRBJ2-3; D not resolved. The V end lost 5 bases, the J end lost 4 bases, and 7 bases lay between the germline ends. The V gene's germline CDR1 is SGHTA and CDR2 FQGNSA. The CDR3 sequence is 12 residues long. The CDR3 is CASSGLADTQYF. The CDR3 DNA sequence: TGTGCCAGCAGCGGGCTAGCAGATACGCAGTATTTT.

Ten or more counts support this clonotype. The chain uses TRBV7-9 and TRBJ1-1; D ambiguous. The CDR3 spans 12 residues. Trimming took 5 bases from V and 8 from J, leaving 12 bases between them. The germline gives CDR1 SEHNR, CDR2 FQNEAQ (reference sequence). CDR3 coding DNA: TGTGCCAGCAGCCCGGTATCGGGGGAAGCTTTCTTT. Its translation is CASSPVSGEAFF.

Only a few counts were recorded for this clonotype. The rearrangement links TRBV7-2 to TRBJ1-5; D is possibly TRBD1 (5 bases). The ends were cut back, 5 bases at V and 7 bases at J, with 18 bases in the middle. Germline V gene sequence: CDR1 SGHTA, CDR2 FQGNSA. The CDR3 covers 15 residues. The CDR3 sequence: CASSLSERGGQPQHF. CDR3 nucleotides: TGTGCCAGCAGCCTCTCCGAAAGGGGCGGGCAGCCCCAGCATTTT.

Many counts were recorded for this clonotype. The genes are TRBV20-1 and TRBJ1-6; TRBD1 matches at 9 bases. This CDR3 has 17 amino acids. With V trimmed by 0 bases and J by 2 bases, 5 bases remained unmatched. Germline assignment: CDR1 DFQATT and CDR2 SNEGSKA (reference sequence). The DNA of the CDR3 is TGCAGTGCTAGAGATGAGGGACAGGGCACCTATAATTCACCCCTCCACTTT. It codes for CSARDEGQGTYNSPLHF.

J is TRBJ2-7 and V is TRBV4-1; TRBD1 matches 8 bases. The germline V gene encodes CDR1 MGHRA and CDR2 YSYEKL. CDR3 length: 16 residues. V gave up 6 bases and J gave up 2 bases; unmatched junction bases: 12. The CDR3 DNA sequence: TGCGCCAGCAGTCGATATACCGGGACAGGTGCCTACGAGCAGTACTTC. Residues: CASSRYTGTGAYEQYF.

The chain is built from TRBV2 and TRBJ2-1; no definite D call. Deletions cut 1 base from V and 6 bases from J, with 7 bases between. The V gene's germline CDR1 is SNHLY and CDR2 FYNNEI. CDR3 length: 13 residues. CDR3 coding DNA: TGTGCCAGCAGTGAAGAAGAGAGCAATGAGCAGTTCTTC. Its protein product is CASSEEESNEQFF. The entire variable domain, with the rest obtained from reference TRBV2 and TRBJ2-1, is as follows: EPEVTQTPSHQVTQMGQEVILRCVPISNHLYFYWYRQILGQKVEFLVSFYNNEISEKSEIFDDQFSVERPDGSNFTLKIRSTKLEDSAMYFCASSEEESNEQFFGPGTRLTVL.